This passage covers 4 T cell receptor beta chains from one sample sequenced in a study of blood T cells in healthy people across ages. With a J-beta primer mix and a sample-barcoded 5' primer, a second PCR ran about 7 to 11 cycles. A single record per CDR3 protein comes from TCRdb applying MiXCR to the 5' RACE reads. The sample contains about 1.5 million distinct CDR3 sequences, under 55% of which appear only once. Source material: blood. Receptors were obtained from a young woman in good health.

The sample holds a few counts of this clonotype. This chain joins TRBV4-3 and TRBJ2-3; TRBD1 or TRBD2 may be the D gene (5 bases each). The CDR3 is 16 amino acids. Germline-derived CDR1 and CDR2 are LGHNA and YSLEER. Trimming took 0 bases from V and 6 from J, leaving 16 bases between them. CDR3 coding DNA: TGCGCCAGCAGCCAAGATCGGAGGCCAGGGCTGGATACGCAGTATTTT. Translation: CASSQDRRPGLDTQYF.

The V gene is TRBV15, the J gene TRBJ2-1; D might be TRBD2 (5 bases). The germline V gene has CDR1 LNHNV and CDR2 YYDKDF (reference sequence). Trimming cost V 5 bases and J 9 bases, with 17 bases left between them. CDR3 length: 14 amino acids. The chain's CDR3 is CATSLGRGRPEQFF. CDR3 in DNA: TGTGCCACCAGCTTAGGACGGGGAAGACCTGAGCAGTTCTTC.

This chain joins TRBV4-3 and TRBJ2-2; 8 positions agree with TRBD1. The CDR3 sequence is 17 residues long. The V segment lost 0 bases and the J segment 8 bases; nucleotides outside the gene matches: 11. The germline V gene encodes CDR1 LGHNA and CDR2 YSLEER. CDR3 DNA: TGCGCCAGCAGCCAAGATAAAGCAGGGGGCTATGGAGGGGAGCTGTTTTTT. Translation: CASSQDKAGGYGGELFF.

Note on this clonotype: A read error may produce the germline difference seen at one junction end. V and J are TRBV29-1 and TRBJ1-2; D possibly corresponds to TRBD1 (6 bases). The CDR3 extends over 12 amino acids. Germline V gene data show CDR1 as SQVTM and CDR2 as ANQGSEA. This chain's CDR3 is CSVENQGYGHTF. The DNA of the CDR3 is TGCAGCGTTGAAAACCAGGGGTATGGCCACACCTTC.